This T cell receptor (beta chain) was profiled in a study of OX40 agonist ivuxolimab in advanced cancers. Across the study: Of the patients, three showed partial responses, one with hepatocellular carcinoma and two with cutaneous melanoma.

There are 13 residues in the CDR3. Germline-derived CDR1 and CDR2 are MNHEY and SVGAGI. The trim removed 5 bases at V and 3 bases at J, leaving 3 bases unmatched. Assay used: immunoSEQ multiplex PCR; TCRdb lists only in-frame clones, some missing. Of some 19,000 clones in the sample, around two thirds were seen once. V gene TRBV6-5 combines with J gene TRBJ1-1, with 7 bases that match TRBD1. The sequence derives from an adult with an advanced solid tumor such as melanoma, head and neck, liver or kidney cancer. Sequenced material: CD4+ or CD8+ T cells sorted from blood, taken in a trial of the OX40 agonist ivuxolimab. This CDR3 is CASSDGTDTEAFF. The CDR3 coding sequence is TGTGCCAGCAGTGACGGGACAGACACTGAAGCTTTCTTT.